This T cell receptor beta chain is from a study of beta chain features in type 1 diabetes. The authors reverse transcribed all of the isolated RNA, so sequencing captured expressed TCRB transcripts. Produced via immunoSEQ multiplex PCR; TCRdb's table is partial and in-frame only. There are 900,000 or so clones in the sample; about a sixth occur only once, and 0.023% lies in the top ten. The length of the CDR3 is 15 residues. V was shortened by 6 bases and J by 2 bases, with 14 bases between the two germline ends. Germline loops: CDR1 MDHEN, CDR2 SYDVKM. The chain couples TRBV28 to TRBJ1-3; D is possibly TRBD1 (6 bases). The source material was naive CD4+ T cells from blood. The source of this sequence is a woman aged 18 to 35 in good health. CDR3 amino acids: CASSQGGRTGNTIYF. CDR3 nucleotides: TGTGCCAGCAGCCAAGGGGGGAGGACTGGAAACACCATATATTTT.